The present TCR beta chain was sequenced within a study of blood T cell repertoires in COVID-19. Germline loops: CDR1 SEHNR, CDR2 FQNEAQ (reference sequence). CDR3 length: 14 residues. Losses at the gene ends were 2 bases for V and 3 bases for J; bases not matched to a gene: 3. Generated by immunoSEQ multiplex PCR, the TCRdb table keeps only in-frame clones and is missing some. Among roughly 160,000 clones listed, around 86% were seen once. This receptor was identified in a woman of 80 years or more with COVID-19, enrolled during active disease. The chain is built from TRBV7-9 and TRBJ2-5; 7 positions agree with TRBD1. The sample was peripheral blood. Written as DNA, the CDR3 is TGTGCCAGCAGCTTATGGGACAGAAAAGAGACCCAGTACTTC. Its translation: CASSLWDRKETQYF.